What follows are 14 T cell receptor beta chains derived from one specimen sequenced in a study of control samples from healthy donors and cancer patients. TCRdb's table, derived via immunoSEQ multiplex PCR, lists solely in-frame clones and lacks some. The data show some 130,000 clones, roughly 94% seen once. Sequencing was done on a sample of blood. Receptors were obtained from a man aged 25 to 40 in good health.

The V call is TRBV28, the J call TRBJ1-1, with 7 bases lining up with TRBD1. V was pared by 3 bases and J by 0 bases, with 16 bases of the junction left unmatched. Germline assignment: CDR1 MDHEN and CDR2 SYDVKM. The CDR3 runs 19 residues. The CDR3 DNA reads as TGTGCCAGCAGTTTGAGGGGGCTCAGGGGGGACTACATGAACACTGAAGCTTTCTTT. This gives the protein CASSLRGLRGDYMNTEAFF.

This clone was observed a single time. This rearrangement joins TRBV19 to TRBJ1-1, with a weak D call TRBD1 (6 bases). The CDR3 is made up of 16 amino acids. Germline-derived CDR1 and CDR2 are LNHDA and SQIVND (reference sequence). Trimming removed 7 bases from V and 3 bases from J, with 21 bases in between. Written as DNA, the CDR3 is TGTGCCAGTACTGTCGAAGGGGGGATTCCCTACACTGAAGCTTTCTTT. Translation: CASTVEGGIPYTEAFF.

This clone was observed a few times. CDR3 bases: TGCGCCAGCAGCCAACCCGGTAAGCGGGGGGAAAACAATGAGCAGTTCTTC. The encoded protein is CASSQPGKRGENNEQFF. The chain uses TRBV4-1 and TRBJ2-1, with TRBD2 identical over 9 bases. This CDR3 region has 17 residues. The trim removed 2 bases at V and 5 bases at J, leaving 10 bases unmatched. CDR1 and CDR2 from the germline V gene are MGHRA and YSYEKL.

This chain uses TRBV20-1 with TRBJ2-1, with a tentative D call TRBD1 (6 bases). The CDR3 extends over 11 amino acids. Per germline, CDR1 DFQATT and CDR2 SNEGSKA (reference sequence). CDR3 in DNA: TGCAGCCCTACAGGGAACAATGAGCAGTTCTTC. Its translation: CSPTGNNEQFF.

The chain has TRBV6-5 and TRBJ2-5; possibly TRBD1 for D (6 bases). The germline gives CDR1 MNHEY, CDR2 SVGAGI. Trimming took off 5 bases at V and 2 bases at J, with 9 bases between the two ends. The CDR3 length is 13 residues. CDR3 residues: CASSPGAQETQYF. CDR3 sequence (DNA): TGTGCCAGCAGTCCAGGGGCTCAAGAGACCCAGTACTTC.

V and J are TRBV30 and TRBJ1-2, with D possibly being TRBD1 (5 bases). Germline V gene lookup returns CDR1 GTSNPN and CDR2 SVGIG (reference sequence). V lost 4 bases to trimming and J lost 3 bases, with 15 bases between them. The CDR3 totals 14 residues. This CDR3 reads CAWKDKVQDYGYTF. DNA for the CDR3: TGTGCCTGGAAGGACAAGGTTCAAGACTATGGCTACACCTTC.

The rearrangement uses TRBV30 and TRBJ2-5; no definite D call. In germline, CDR1 is GTSNPN, CDR2 SVGIG (reference sequence). Trimming cost V 0 bases and J 3 bases, with 5 bases left between them. There are 12 residues in the CDR3. As DNA, the CDR3 is TGTGCCTGGAGTGTAACAGAAGAGACCCAGTACTTC. Translating gives CAWSVTEETQYF.

V usage is TRBV6-2 or TRBV6-3 and J usage is TRBJ2-2; 9 bases fit TRBD2. V shed 3 bases, J shed 4 bases, and the junction held 6 bases outside the gene matches. This CDR3 spans 16 amino acids. Germline V gene sequence: CDR1 MNHEY, CDR2 SVGEGT. The CDR3 DNA is TGTGCCAGCAGTTATATTGGCGGGGGGGCCACCGGGGAGCTGTTTTTT. This encodes CASSYIGGGATGELFF.

The rearrangement links TRBV6-5 to TRBJ2-3; the D call may be TRBD1 or TRBD2 (6 bases each). Germline assignment: CDR1 MNHEY and CDR2 SVGAGI. The germline V and J ends were trimmed by 0 bases and 6 bases, with 13 bases remaining between them. CDR3 length equals 15 residues. The CDR3 DNA reads as TGTGCCAGCAGTTACTCGATCGGGGGCATGGATACGCAGTATTTT. It yields the protein CASSYSIGGMDTQYF.

CDR3 nucleotides: TGTGCCAGCAGTTCAGTACGGGACGAGCAGTACTTC. Its translation is CASSSVRDEQYF. The rearrangement uses TRBV7-9 and TRBJ2-7; D not certain. CDR1 and CDR2 (germline): SEHNR, FQNEAQ (reference sequence). Trimming took 6 bases from V and 5 from J, leaving 11 bases between them. The CDR3 runs to 12 residues.

The V gene is TRBV5-6, the J gene TRBJ1-2; D gene uncertain. Germline V gives CDR1 SGHDT, CDR2 YYEEEE. This CDR3 contains 15 residues. Trimming shortened V by 3 bases and J by 6 bases, and 18 bases separated the two germline ends. CDR3 DNA: TGTGCCAGCAGCTCCCGGGCTTCCAAGGGCCATGGCTACACCTTC. Its protein product is CASSSRASKGHGYTF.

Comment on this clone: At one of its ends the junction is not consistent with the germline gene, which may arise from a read error. The J gene is TRBJ2-5, the V gene TRBV7-7, with 12 nucleotides matching TRBD2. Germline lookup yields CDR1 SSHAT and CDR2 FNYEAQ (reference sequence). The CDR3 covers 15 residues. CDR3: CASSRGTSGQETQYF. The CDR3 DNA follows: TGTGCTAGCAGCCGAGGGACTAGCGGGCAAGAGACCCAGTACTTC.

This clone was seen only once. The V call is TRBV6-2 or TRBV6-3, the J call TRBJ2-6, with D tentatively TRBD2 (6 bases). The ends were cut back, 5 bases at V and 1 base at J, with 15 bases in the middle. Germline loops: CDR1 MNHEY, CDR2 SVGEGT. The CDR3 extends over 17 amino acids. This chain's CDR3 is CASSAGTAESGANVLTF. CDR3 coding DNA: TGTGCCAGCAGTGCAGGGACTGCCGAATCTGGGGCCAACGTCCTGACTTTC.

The chain uses TRBV3-1 (or the pseudogene TRBV3-2) and TRBJ1-2, with 10 bases fitting TRBD1. V was clipped by 4 bases and J by 6 bases; unmatched bases: 2. The CDR3 runs 13 residues. Germline CDR1 and CDR2: LGHDT and YNNKEL (reference sequence). CDR3 region: CASSLDRGNGYTF. The CDR3 nucleotides read TGTGCCAGCAGCCTGGACAGGGGGAATGGCTACACCTTC.